This T cell receptor beta chain was found in a study of blood T cell repertoires in COVID-19. Across the whole study: In each case, the material was cDNA or gDNA derived from T cells, B-cell-depleted T cells, or PBMCs.

The assay was immunoSEQ multiplex PCR, and TCRdb's table has in-frame clones only and misses some. Of some 200,000 clones listed, 86% were seen once; the top ten hold about 10%. The CDR3 is 13 residues long. Germline loops: CDR1 LNHNV, CDR2 YYDKDF (reference sequence). Trimming cost V 3 bases and J 10 bases, with 10 bases left between them. The V call is TRBV15, the J call TRBJ1-6; D gene ambiguous. Sequenced: peripheral blood. This TCR was recovered from a woman aged 60-75 years with COVID-19, enrolled during active disease. The CDR3 loop reads CATSRQAGSPLHF. In nucleotides, the CDR3 is TGTGCCACCAGCAGGCAGGCGGGATCACCCCTCCACTTT.